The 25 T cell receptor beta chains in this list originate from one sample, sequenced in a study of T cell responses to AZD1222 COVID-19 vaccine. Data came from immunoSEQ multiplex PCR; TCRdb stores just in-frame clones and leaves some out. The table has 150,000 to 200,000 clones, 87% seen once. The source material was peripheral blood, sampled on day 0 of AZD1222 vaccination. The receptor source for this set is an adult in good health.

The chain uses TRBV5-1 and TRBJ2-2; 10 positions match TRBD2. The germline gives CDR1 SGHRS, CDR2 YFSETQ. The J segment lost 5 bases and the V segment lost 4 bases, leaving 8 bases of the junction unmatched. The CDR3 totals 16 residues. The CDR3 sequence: CASSIGIAGGTGELFF. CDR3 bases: TGCGCCAGCAGCATCGGGATAGCGGGAGGTACCGGGGAGCTGTTTTTT. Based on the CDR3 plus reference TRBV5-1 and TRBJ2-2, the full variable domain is KAGVTQTPRYLIKTRGQQVTLSCSPISGHRSVSWYQQTPGQGLQFLFEYFSETQRNKGNFPGRFSGRQFSNSRSEMNVSTLELGDSALYLCASSIGIAGGTGELFFGEGSRLTVL.

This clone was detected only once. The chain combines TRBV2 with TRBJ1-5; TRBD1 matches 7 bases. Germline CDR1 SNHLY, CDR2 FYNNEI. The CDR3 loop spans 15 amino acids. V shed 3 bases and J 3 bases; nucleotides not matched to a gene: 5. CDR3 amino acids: CASSDRQGLNQPQHF. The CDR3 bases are TGTGCCAGCAGTGATAGACAGGGCCTCAATCAGCCCCAGCATTTT.

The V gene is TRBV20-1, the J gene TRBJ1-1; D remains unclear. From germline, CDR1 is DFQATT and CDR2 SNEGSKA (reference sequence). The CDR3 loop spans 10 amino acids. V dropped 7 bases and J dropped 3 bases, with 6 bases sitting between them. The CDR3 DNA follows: TGCAGTGGAGGATACACTGAAGCTTTCTTT. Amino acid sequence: CSGGYTEAFF.

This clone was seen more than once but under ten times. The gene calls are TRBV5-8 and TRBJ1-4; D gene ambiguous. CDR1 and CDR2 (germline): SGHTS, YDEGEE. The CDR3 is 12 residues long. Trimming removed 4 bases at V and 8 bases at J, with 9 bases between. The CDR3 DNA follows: TGTGCCAGCAGCGCTCCCGAGGAAAAACTGTTTTTT. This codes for CASSAPEEKLFF.

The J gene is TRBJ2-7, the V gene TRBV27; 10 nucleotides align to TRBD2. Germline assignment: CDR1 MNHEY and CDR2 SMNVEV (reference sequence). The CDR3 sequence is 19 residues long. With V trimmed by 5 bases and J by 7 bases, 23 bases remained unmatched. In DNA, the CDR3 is TGTGCCAGCAGTCGAGAGACAGGGCGGGCAGCGGGAGGGCCGTTTGAGCAGTACTTC. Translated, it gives CASSRETGRAAGGPFEQYF.

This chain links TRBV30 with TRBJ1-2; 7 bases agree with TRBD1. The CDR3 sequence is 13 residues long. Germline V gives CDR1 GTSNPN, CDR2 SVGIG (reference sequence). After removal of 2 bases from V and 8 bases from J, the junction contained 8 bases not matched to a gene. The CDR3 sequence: CAWSHRGRWGYTF. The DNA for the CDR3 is TGTGCCTGGAGTCACAGGGGCCGGTGGGGCTACACCTTC.

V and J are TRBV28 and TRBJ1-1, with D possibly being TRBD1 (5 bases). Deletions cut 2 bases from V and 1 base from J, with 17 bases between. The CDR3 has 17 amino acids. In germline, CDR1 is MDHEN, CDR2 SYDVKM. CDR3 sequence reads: CASSLAGQGDPNTEAFF. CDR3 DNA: TGTGCCAGCAGTTTAGCCGGGCAAGGGGACCCGAACACTGAAGCTTTCTTT.

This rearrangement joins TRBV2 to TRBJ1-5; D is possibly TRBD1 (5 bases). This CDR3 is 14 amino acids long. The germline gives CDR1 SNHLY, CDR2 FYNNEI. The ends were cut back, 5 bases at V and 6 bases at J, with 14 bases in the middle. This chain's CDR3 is CASSLDQGAQPQHF. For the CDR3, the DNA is TGTGCCAGCAGTCTGGATCAGGGCGCTCAGCCCCAGCATTTT. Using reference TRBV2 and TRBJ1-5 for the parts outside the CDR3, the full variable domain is EPEVTQTPSHQVTQMGQEVILRCVPISNHLYFYWYRQILGQKVEFLVSFYNNEISEKSEIFDDQFSVERPDGSNFTLKIRSTKLEDSAMYFCASSLDQGAQPQHFGDGTRLSIL.

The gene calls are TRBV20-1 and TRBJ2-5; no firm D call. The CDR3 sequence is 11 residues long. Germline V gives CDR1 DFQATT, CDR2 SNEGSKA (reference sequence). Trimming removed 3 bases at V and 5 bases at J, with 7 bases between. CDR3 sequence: CSARWRETQYF. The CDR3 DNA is TGCAGTGCTAGGTGGCGGGAGACCCAGTACTTC.

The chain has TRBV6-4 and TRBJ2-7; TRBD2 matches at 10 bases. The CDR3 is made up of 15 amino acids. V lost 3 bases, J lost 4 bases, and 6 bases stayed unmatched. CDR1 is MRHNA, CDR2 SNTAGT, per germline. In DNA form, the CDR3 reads TGTGCCAGCAGTGAATCCGCTAGCGGGAGTTACGAGCAGTACTTC. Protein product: CASSESASGSYEQYF.

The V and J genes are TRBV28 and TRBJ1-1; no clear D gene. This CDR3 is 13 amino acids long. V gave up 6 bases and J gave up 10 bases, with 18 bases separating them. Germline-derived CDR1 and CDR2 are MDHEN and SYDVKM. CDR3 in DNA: TGTGCCAGCAGCTCCCTCGGGGAGTCTCGAGCTTTCTTT. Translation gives CASSSLGESRAFF.

This chain's CDR3 is CASSIGALYEQYF. CDR3 coding DNA: TGTGCCAGTAGTATAGGGGCCCTCTACGAGCAGTACTTC. The V and J genes are TRBV19 and TRBJ2-7, with D unresolved. V was pared by 1 base and J by 3 bases, with 7 bases between. Germline loops: CDR1 LNHDA, CDR2 SQIVND (reference sequence). The CDR3 consists of 13 residues.

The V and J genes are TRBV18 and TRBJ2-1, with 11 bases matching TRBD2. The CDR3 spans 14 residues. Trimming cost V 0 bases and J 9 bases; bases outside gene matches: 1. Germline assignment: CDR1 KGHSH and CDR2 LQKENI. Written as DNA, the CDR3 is TGTGCCAGCTCACCACCCCTAGCGGGAGGTGAGCAGTTCTTC. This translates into CASSPPLAGGEQFF.

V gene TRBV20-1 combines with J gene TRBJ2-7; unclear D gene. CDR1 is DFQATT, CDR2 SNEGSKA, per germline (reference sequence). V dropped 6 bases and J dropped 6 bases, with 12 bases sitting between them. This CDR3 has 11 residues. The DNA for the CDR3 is TGCAGTGCCGCCCCAGGATCCGAGCAGTACTTC. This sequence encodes CSAAPGSEQYF.

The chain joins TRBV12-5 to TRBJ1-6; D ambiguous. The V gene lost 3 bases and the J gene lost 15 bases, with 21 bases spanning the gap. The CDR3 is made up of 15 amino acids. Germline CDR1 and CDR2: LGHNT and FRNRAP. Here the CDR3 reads CASGFSRGGRSGLHF. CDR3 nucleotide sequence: TGTGCTAGTGGTTTCTCCCGCGGTGGCAGAAGTGGCCTCCACTTT.

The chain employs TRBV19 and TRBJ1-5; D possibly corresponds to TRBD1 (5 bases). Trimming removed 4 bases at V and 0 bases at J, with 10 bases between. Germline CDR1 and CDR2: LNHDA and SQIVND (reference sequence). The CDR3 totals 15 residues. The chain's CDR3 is CASSTGANSNQPQHF. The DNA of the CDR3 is TGTGCCAGTAGTACCGGGGCCAATAGCAATCAGCCCCAGCATTTT.

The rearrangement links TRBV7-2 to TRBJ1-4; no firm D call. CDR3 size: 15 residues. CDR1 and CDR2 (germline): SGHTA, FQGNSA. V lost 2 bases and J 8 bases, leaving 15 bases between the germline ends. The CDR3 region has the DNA TGTGCCAGCAGCTTAATGGGCCTGCCAGACGAAAAACTGTTTTTT. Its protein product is CASSLMGLPDEKLFF.

The CDR3: CASSQFLLSGGANVLTF. In DNA, the CDR3 is TGCGCCAGCAGCCAGTTCCTACTTTCTGGTGGGGCCAACGTCCTGACTTTC. V is TRBV4-1 and J is TRBJ2-6, with D hard to call. Trimming shortened V by 3 bases and J by 3 bases, and 15 bases separated the two germline ends. Germline loops: CDR1 MGHRA, CDR2 YSYEKL. This CDR3 comprises 17 residues.

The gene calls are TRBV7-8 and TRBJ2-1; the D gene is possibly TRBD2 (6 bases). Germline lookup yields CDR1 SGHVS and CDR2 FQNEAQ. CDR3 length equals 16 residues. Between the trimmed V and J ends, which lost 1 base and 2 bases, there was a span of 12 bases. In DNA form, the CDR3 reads TGTGCCAGCAGCTTAGTCCCGCGGGAACCCTACAATGAGCAGTTCTTC. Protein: CASSLVPREPYNEQFF.

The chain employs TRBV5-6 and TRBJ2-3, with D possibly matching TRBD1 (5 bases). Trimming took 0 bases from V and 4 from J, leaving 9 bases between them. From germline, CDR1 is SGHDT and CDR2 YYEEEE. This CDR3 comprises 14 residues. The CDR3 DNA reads TGTGCCAGCAGCTTGGGGGGCGCGGCAGATACGCAGTATTTT. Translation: CASSLGGAADTQYF. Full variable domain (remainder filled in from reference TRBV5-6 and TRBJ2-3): DAGVTQSPTHLIKTRGQQVTLRCSPKSGHDTVSWYQQALGQGPQFIFQYYEEEERQRGNFPDRFSGHQFPNYSSELNVNALLLGDSALYLCASSLGGAADTQYFGPGTRLTVL.

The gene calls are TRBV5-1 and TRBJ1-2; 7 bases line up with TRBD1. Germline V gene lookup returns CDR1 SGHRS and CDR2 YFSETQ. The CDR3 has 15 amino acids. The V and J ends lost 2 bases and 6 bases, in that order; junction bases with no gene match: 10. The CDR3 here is CASSFLTPGGNGYTF. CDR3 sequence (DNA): TGCGCCAGCAGCTTCTTAACCCCAGGGGGAAATGGCTACACCTTC.

DNA for the CDR3: TGTGCCAGCAGTTACGGGCAGGGAAAGACTGAAGCTTTCTTT. Its protein product is CASSYGQGKTEAFF. The chain has TRBV6-6 and TRBJ1-1; tentative D call: TRBD1 (5 bases). The length of the CDR3 is 14 residues. Trimming removed 2 bases from V and 5 bases from J, with 12 bases in between. Germline V gives CDR1 MNHNY, CDR2 SVGAGI (reference sequence).

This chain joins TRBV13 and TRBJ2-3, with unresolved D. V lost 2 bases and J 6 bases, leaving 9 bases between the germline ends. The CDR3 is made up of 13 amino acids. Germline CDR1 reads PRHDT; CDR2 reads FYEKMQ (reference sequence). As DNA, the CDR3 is TGTGCCAGCAGCTTATCCCCGTCGGATACGCAGTATTTT. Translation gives CASSLSPSDTQYF.

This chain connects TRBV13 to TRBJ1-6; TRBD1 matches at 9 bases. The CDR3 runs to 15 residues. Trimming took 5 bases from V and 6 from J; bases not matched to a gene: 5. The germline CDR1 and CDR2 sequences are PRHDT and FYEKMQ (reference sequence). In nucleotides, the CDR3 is TGTGCCAGCAGCATCCGACAGGGGGGTAATTCACCCCTCCACTTT. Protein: CASSIRQGGNSPLHF.

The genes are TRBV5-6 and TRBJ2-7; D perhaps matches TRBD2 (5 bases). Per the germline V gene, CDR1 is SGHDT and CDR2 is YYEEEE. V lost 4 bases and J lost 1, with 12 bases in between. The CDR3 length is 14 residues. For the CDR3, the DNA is TGTGCCAGCAGCGACGGACTGATTTCCTACGAGCAGTACTTC. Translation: CASSDGLISYEQYF.